This TCR beta chain emerged from a study of tumor and adjacent non-tumor tissue in lung cancer. A modified ARM-PCR protocol with three rounds of nested PCR amplified TCRbeta. Each CDR3 protein gets one entry after TCRdb re-called the multiplex PCR reads with MiXCR. The sample records more than 120,000 distinct CDR3 sequences, around 66% being singletons. The CDR3 spans 14 residues. Germline CDR1 MDHEN, CDR2 SYDVKM. For this clonotype: One end of the junction varies from germline; a read error may be responsible.

No cell sorting was done before RNA was extracted from the tissue. This sequence joins TRBV28 and TRBJ1-5; D unresolved. The receptor's source is a man between 60 and 75 years old with small cell lung cancer. The sequenced sample was lung tumor tissue. CDR3 region: CASNRPVGDQPHHF. Written as DNA, the CDR3 is TGTGCCAGCAACCGACCGGTGGGAGATCAGCCCCATCATTTT.